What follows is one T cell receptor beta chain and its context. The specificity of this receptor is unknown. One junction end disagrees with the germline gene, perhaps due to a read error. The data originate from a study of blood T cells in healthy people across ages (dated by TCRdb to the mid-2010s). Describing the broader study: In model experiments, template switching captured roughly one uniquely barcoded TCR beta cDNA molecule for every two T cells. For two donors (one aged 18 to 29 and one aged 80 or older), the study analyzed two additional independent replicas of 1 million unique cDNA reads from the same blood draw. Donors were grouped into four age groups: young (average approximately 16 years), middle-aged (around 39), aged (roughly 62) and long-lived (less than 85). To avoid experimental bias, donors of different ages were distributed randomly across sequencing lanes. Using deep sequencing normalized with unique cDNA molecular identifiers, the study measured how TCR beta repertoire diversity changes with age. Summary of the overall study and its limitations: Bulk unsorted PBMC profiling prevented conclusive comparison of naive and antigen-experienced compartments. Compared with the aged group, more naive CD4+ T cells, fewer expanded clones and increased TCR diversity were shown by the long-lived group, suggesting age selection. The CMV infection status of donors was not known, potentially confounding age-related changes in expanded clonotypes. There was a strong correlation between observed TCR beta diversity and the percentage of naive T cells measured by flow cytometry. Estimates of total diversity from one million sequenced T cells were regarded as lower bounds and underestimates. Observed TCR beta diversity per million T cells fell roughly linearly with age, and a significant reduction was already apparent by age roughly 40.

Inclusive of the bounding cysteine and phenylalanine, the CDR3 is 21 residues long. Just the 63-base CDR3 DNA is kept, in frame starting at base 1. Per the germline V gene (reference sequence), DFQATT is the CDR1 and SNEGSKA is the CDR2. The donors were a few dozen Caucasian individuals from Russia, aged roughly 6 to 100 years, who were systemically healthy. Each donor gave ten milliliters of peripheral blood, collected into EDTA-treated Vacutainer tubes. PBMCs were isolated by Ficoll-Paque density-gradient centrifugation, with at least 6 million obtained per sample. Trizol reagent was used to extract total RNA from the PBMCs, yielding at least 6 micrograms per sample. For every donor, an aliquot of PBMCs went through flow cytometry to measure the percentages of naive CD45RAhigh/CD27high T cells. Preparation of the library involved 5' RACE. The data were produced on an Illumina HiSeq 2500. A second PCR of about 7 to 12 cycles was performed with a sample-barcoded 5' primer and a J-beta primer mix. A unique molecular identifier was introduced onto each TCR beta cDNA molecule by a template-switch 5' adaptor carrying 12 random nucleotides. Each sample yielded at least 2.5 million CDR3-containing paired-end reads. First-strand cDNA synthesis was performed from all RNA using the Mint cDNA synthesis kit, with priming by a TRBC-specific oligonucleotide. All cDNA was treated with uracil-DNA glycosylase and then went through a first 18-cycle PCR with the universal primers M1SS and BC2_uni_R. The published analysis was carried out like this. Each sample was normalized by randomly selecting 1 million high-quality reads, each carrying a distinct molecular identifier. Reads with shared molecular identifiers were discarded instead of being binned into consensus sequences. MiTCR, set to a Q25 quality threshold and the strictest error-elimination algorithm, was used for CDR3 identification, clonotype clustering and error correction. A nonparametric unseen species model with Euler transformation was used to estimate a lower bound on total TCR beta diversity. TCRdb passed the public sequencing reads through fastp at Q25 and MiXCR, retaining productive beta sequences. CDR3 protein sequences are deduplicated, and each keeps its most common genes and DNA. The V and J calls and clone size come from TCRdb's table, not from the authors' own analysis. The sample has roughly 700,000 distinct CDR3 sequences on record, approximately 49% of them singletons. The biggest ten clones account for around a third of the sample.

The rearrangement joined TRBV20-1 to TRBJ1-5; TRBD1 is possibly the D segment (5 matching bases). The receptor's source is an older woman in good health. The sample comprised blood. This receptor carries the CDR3 CSANYPSMYTRDFFGNHPQHF. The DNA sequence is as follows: TGCAGTGCTAACTACCCCAGTATGTACACACGGGACTTCTTTGGCAATCATCCCCAGCATTTT.